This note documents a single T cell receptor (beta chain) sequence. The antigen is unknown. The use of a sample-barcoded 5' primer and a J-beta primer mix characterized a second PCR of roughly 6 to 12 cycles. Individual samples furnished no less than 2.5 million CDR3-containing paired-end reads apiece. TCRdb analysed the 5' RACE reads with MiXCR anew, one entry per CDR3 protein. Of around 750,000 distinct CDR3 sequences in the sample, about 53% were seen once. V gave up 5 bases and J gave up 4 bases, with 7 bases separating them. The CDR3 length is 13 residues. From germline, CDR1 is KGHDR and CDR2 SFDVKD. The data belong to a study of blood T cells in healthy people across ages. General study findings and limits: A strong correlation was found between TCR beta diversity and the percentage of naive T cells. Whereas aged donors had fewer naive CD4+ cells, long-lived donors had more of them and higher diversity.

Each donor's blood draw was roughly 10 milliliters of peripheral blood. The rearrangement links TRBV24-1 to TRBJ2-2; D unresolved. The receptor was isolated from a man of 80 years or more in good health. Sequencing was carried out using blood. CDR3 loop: CATSGSRTGELFF. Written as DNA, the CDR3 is TGTGCCACCAGTGGCAGCCGCACCGGGGAGCTGTTTTTT.